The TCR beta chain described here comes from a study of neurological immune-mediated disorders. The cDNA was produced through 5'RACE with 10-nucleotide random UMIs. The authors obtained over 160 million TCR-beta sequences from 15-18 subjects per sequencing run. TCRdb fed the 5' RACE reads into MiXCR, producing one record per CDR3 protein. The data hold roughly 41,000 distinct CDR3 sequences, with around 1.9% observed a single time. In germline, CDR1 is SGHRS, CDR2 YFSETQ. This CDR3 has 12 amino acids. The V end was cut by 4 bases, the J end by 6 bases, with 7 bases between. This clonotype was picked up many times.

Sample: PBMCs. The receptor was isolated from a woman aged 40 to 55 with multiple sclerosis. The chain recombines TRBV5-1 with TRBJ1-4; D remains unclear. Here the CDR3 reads CASSDSYEKLFF. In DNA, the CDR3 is TGCGCCAGCAGCGATTCCTATGAAAAACTGTTTTTT.